Below, 7 T cell receptor beta chains from the same sample are listed, as sequenced in a study of cytomegalovirus exposure and HLA in healthy donors. PCR employed 60 Vbeta and 13 Jbeta primers. Here immunoSEQ multiplex PCR was the method, and the copy in TCRdb shows in-frame clones only, minus some. Of just over 150,000 clones in the sample, approximately 80% were seen once. Sequencing was carried out using PBMCs. Receptors originate from a male donor in good health and CMV-seropositive.

V is TRBV6-6 and J is TRBJ2-7, with D hard to call. V gave up 2 bases and J gave up 6 bases, with 14 bases separating them. The CDR3 covers 14 residues. Germline lookup yields CDR1 MNHNY and CDR2 SVGAGI (reference sequence). For the CDR3, the DNA is TGTGCCAGCAGTTACGTGGGCAGTACCGGCGAGCAGTACTTC. Its translation is CASSYVGSTGEQYF.

The chain joins TRBV5-1 to TRBJ2-5, with 12 bases that match TRBD2. V lost 6 bases to trimming and J lost 4 bases; unmatched junction nucleotides: 4. Germline CDR1 is SGHRS and CDR2 is YFSETQ. This CDR3 contains 14 residues. The chain's CDR3 is CASTPSGRVETQYF. CDR3 coding DNA: TGCGCCAGCACGCCTAGCGGGAGGGTAGAGACCCAGTACTTC.

The chain links TRBV18 to TRBJ2-1; 12 positions agree with TRBD2. V lost 5 bases to trimming and J lost 6 bases; unmatched junction nucleotides: 5. This CDR3 spans 15 amino acids. CDR1 and CDR2 from the germline V gene are KGHSH and LQKENI. The CDR3 DNA sequence: TGTGCCAGCTCAACGACTAGCGGGAGTGGCAATGAGCAGTTCTTC. This encodes CASSTTSGSGNEQFF. The whole variable domain, filled in from reference TRBV18 and TRBJ2-1, reads NAGVMQNPRHLVRRRGQEARLRCSPMKGHSHVYWYRQLPEEGLKFMVYLQKENIIDESGMPKERFSAEFPKEGPSILRIQQVVRGDSAAYFCASSTTSGSGNEQFFGPGTRLTVL.

This CDR3 reads CASSPTGGGQPQHF. DNA for the CDR3: TGTGCCAGCAGCCCGACAGGGGGGGGGCAGCCCCAGCATTTT. The chain recombines TRBV6-6 with TRBJ1-5; 9 positions agree with TRBD1. This CDR3 is 14 amino acids long. The V and J ends lost 6 bases and 7 bases, in that order; junction bases with no gene match: 7. Germline V gives CDR1 MNHNY, CDR2 SVGAGI (reference sequence).

The V call is TRBV9, the J call TRBJ2-1; no clear D gene. The CDR3 length is 14 residues. The germline V and J ends were trimmed by 3 bases and 1 base, with 8 bases remaining between them. Germline V lookup: CDR1 SGDLS, CDR2 YYNGEE. The CDR3 DNA is TGTGCCAGCAGCGGAACGGGTTCCTACAATGAGCAGTTCTTC. Protein product: CASSGTGSYNEQFF. Full variable domain (remainder filled in from reference TRBV9 and TRBJ2-1): DSGVTQTPKHLITATGQRVTLRCSPRSGDLSVYWYQQSLDQGLQFLIQYYNGEERAKGNILERFSAQQFPDLHSELNLSSLELGDSALYFCASSGTGSYNEQFFGPGTRLTVL.

The gene calls are TRBV7-2 and TRBJ2-7, with 12 bases fitting TRBD2. J lost 4 bases, V lost 4 bases, and 5 bases had no gene match. The CDR3 runs to 15 residues. Looked up from germline, CDR1 is SGHTA and CDR2 is FQGNSA. CDR3 DNA: TGTGCCAGCAGCTCCCGGACTAGCGGGAAATACGAGCAGTACTTC. Amino acids: CASSSRTSGKYEQYF.

The chain recombines TRBV6-4 with TRBJ2-7, with a possible D match to TRBD1 (6 bases). Germline values: CDR1 MRHNA, CDR2 SNTAGT. Between the trimmed V and J ends, which lost 10 bases and 2 bases, there was a span of 15 bases. CDR3 size: 13 residues. CDR3 loop: CATITGNPYEQYF. The CDR3 region has the DNA TGTGCCACCATAACAGGGAACCCCTACGAGCAGTACTTC.